This T cell receptor (beta chain) is drawn from a study of shared clonotypes between healthy human individuals. General study results and limits: Donor scarcity curtailed the genetic and exposure-history diversity represented herein.

Deep level was the assay's run setting. Sequencing was performed with immunoSEQ multiplex PCR; in TCRdb, only in-frame clones are kept and a portion is missing. The table includes approximately 2.5 million clones, approximately 93% detected once. CDR3 length equals 13 residues. The V end lost 2 bases, the J end lost 4 bases, and 6 bases lay between the germline ends. The germline V gene has CDR1 SGDLS and CDR2 YYNGEE. Caucasian adults residing in Nashville, Tennessee made up all the donors. From CD4+ cells came CD45RA+ naive and CD45RA-negative memory subsets. Comment on this clone: Its matching antigen is unknown. Other DNA sequences in the same sample also yield this CDR3.

The rearrangement uses TRBV9 and TRBJ1-4; D possibly corresponds to TRBD1 (6 bases). The receptor was derived from a man younger than 30 in good health. Some clones in this sample may be carry-over from other donors' samples. Sequences were obtained from naive CD4+ T cells from PBMCs. Subset given: CD45RA+ positively selected. CDR3 residues: CASSVDSNEKLFF. The CDR3 DNA follows: TGTGCCAGCAGCGTGGACAGTAATGAAAAACTGTTTTTT. The whole variable domain, filled in from reference TRBV9 and TRBJ1-4, reads DSGVTQTPKHLITATGQRVTLRCSPRSGDLSVYWYQQSLDQGLQFLIQYYNGEERAKGNILERFSAQQFPDLHSELNLSSLELGDSALYFCASSVDSNEKLFFGSGTQLSVL.